Here is one T cell receptor (beta chain) with its context. This sample stems from a study of T cell changes during pregnancy in multiple sclerosis. Germline V gene data show CDR1 as MNHNY and CDR2 as SVGAGI (reference sequence). V was cut by 5 bases and J by 4 bases, with 20 bases left in between. This CDR3 contains 16 residues. This table comes from immunoSEQ multiplex PCR, and its TCRdb copy is limited to in-frame clones, with some not included. The profile shows about 71,000 clones, about 92% of them singletons. The receptor comes from a female donor with multiple sclerosis, enrolled in a pregnancy study. The source was peripheral blood, collected in the third trimester of pregnancy. The V gene is TRBV6-6, the J gene TRBJ1-2, with D possibly being TRBD1 (5 bases). CDR3 loop: CASSNTIRTQTYGYTF. CDR3 nucleotide sequence: TGTGCCAGCAGTAACACGATCCGGACACAAACCTATGGCTACACCTTC.